This TCR beta chain comes out of a study of spatial heterogeneity in lung cancer (dated by TCRdb to about 2019). A note on the overall study: Beta-chain transcripts were consistently detected in greater numbers than alpha-chain transcripts, which likely reflected higher beta-chain transcript abundance. TCR transcript counts in tumor regions correlated strongly with a T cell transcriptional module score from matched bulk RNA-seq. Both alpha and beta chains were TCR-sequenced in samples taken at surgery, namely 220 tumor regions, fewer than 85 matched nontumor lung samples and about 58 PBMC samples. The study linked features of the TCR repertoire to counts of nonsynonymous mutations, which were determined by whole-exome sequencing of tumor tissue. In the raw uncorrected reads, each unique combination of TCR and UMI appeared on average more than ten times. TCR alpha and beta repertoires were quantitatively compared across multiple tumor regions, matched nontumor lung and blood in non-small cell lung cancer. Beyond this particular receptor, the publication reports: Confirming at a functional level the hypothesis that regional TCRs recognize regional mutations was considered to require additional single-cell paired TCR alpha and beta sequencing. The number of expanded intratumoral alpha and beta TCRs correlated with the tumor nonsynonymous mutation count. TCR-seq coverage of tumor T cells was estimated at only about 7% for alpha chains and approximately 13% for beta chains. Counts of ubiquitous and regional expanded TCRs correlated with counts of ubiquitous and regional nonsynonymous mutations, respectively.

At least ten counts were recorded for this clonotype. Its antigen remains undetermined. No clone much larger than this one lies a single base away; base qualities are absent. The time point label for this specimen denotes: sample taken at primary tumor resection. Samples were obtained from approximately 72 patients with early-stage, untreated non-small cell lung cancer from the lung TRACERx cohort. Without any cell sorting, TCR sequencing was performed on whole RNA extracted either from tumor and nontumor lung tissue or from cryopreserved PBMC samples. Only patients with enough RNA available from two or more tumor regions were chosen for TCR sequencing. Before selection, tumor and adjacent nontumor lung specimens were reviewed by a lung pathologist. CDR1 and CDR2, looked up from the germline V gene (reference sequence), are GTSNPN and SVGIG. Germline trimming: 2 bases from V, 7 bases from J; junction bases outside gene matches: 11. The CDR3 has 14 amino acids, counting the end cysteine and phenylalanine. Of all the DNA, just the CDR3 is kept, 42 bases in frame from base 1.

Libraries were prepared through 5' RACE. TCRdb names NextSeq 500 as the instrument used. To allow correction of PCR and sequencing errors, the TCR library protocol tagged every TCR cDNA molecule with a unique molecular identifier. As for the original processing: TCR identification, UMI-based error correction and CDR3 extraction were performed with Decombinator tools. TCRs above a frequency of 2 per 1,000, corresponding to the top 1% of the tumor frequency distribution, were defined as expanded. Expanded tumor TCRs statistically deemed absent (corrected P<0.05) from at least one tumor region were classed as regional, and all other expanded tumor TCRs were classed as ubiquitous. Renyi diversity was computed with the R vegan package after each repertoire had been subsampled 100 times to 5,000 TCRs. CDR3 similarity networks were built from amino acid triplet string-kernel similarity, with CDR3s being connected when pairwise similarity was above 0.82. The public sequencing data were trimmed at Q25 with fastp and processed into clonotypes with MiXCR by TCRdb, which kept only in-frame beta chains. Rows are combined by CDR3 protein, so each entry shows the most common genes and DNA. The V and J calls come from TCRdb's annotation, not from the publication. The sample yields about 5,600 distinct CDR3 sequences; almost 8% were counted once. The ten largest account for approximately 27% of the sample.

This sequence uses TRBV30 and TRBJ2-7; the junction holds 7 bases that match TRBD1. The origin of this receptor is a female donor with early-stage non-small cell lung cancer. The sequencing here drew on lung tumor tissue, taken at surgery. The base sequence is TGTGCCTGGAGTAGTCCACAGGGGCCAGGGGAGCAGTACTTC. This is translated as CAWSSPQGPGEQYF.